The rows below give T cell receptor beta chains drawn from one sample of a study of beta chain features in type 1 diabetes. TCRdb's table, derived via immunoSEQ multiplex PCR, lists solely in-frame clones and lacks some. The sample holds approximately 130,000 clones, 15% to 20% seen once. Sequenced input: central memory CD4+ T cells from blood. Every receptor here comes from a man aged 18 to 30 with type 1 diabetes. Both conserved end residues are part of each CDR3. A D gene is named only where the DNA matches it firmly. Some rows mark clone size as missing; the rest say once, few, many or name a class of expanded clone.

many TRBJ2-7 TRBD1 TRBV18 CASTGGRYEQYF TGTGCCAGCACAGGGGGACGCTACGAGCAGTACTTC
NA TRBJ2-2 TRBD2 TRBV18 CASSPSLAVNTGELFF TGTGCCAGCTCACCATCGCTAGCGGTGAACACCGGGGAGCTGTTTTTT
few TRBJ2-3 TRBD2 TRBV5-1 CASSLELAGINTQYF TGCGCCAGCAGCTTGGAGCTAGCGGGGATAAATACGCAGTATTTT
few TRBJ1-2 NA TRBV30 CAWSVRGSNGYTF TGTGCCTGGAGTGTCAGGGGCTCGAACGGCTACACCTTC
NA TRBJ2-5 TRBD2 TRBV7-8 CASSLRASGETQYF TGTGCCAGCAGCTTAAGGGCTAGCGGAGAGACCCAGTACTTC
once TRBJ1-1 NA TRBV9 CASSAREGVHTEAFF TGTGCCAGCAGCGCAAGGGAGGGGGTTCACACTGAAGCTTTCTTT
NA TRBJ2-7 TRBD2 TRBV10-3 CAISPWEGAQYEQYF TGTGCCATCTCTCCATGGGAGGGCGCTCAGTACGAGCAGTACTTC
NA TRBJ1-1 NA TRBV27 CASAVDLRNAFF TGTGCCAGCGCTGTGGACCTCCGAAACGCTTTCTTT
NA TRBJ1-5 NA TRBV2 CASSPQYSNQPQHF TGTGCCAGCAGTCCCCAGTATAGCAATCAGCCCCAGCATTTT
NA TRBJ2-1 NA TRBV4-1 CASSTLGPSSYNEQFF TGCGCCAGCAGCACCCTCGGTCCGAGCTCCTACAATGAGCAGTTCTTC
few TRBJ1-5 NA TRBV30 CAWSYRQFNQPQHF TGTGCCTGGAGTTATAGACAGTTCAATCAGCCCCAGCATTTT
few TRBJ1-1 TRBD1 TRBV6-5 CASSRDRVEAFF TGTGCCAGCAGCCGTGACAGGGTTGAAGCTTTCTTT
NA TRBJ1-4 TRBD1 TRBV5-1 CASSTIQGGNEKLFF TGCGCCAGCAGCACCATACAGGGGGGTAATGAAAAACTGTTTTTT
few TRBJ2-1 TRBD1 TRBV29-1 CSGAGQGWETIYNEQFF TGCAGCGGTGCAGGACAGGGGTGGGAGACCATCTACAATGAGCAGTTCTTC
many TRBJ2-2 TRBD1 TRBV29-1 CSVDRQGSTGELFF TGCAGCGTTGACAGACAGGGGAGCACCGGGGAGCTGTTTTTT
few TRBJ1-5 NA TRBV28 CASSSGDQPQHF TGTGCCAGCAGTTCAGGTGATCAGCCCCAGCATTTT
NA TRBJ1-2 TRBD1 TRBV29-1 CSVEDGQGIDGYTF TGCAGCGTTGAGGATGGACAGGGGATCGATGGCTACACCTTC
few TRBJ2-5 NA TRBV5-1 CASSPVPGIETQYF TGCGCCAGCAGCCCCGTTCCAGGGATCGAGACCCAGTACTTC
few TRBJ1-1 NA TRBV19 CASSIPISGVTEAFF TGTGCCAGTAGTATCCCGATTTCAGGTGTGACTGAAGCTTTCTTT
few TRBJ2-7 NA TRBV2 CASGDRLSYEQYF TGTGCCAGCGGGGACCGACTCTCCTACGAGCAGTACTTC
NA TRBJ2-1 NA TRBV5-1 CASSLASAPWNEQFF TGCGCCAGCAGCTTGGCGTCGGCGCCTTGGAATGAGCAGTTCTTC
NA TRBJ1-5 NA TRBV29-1 CSAAGPKGPQHF TGCAGCGCGGCGGGCCCCAAGGGGCCCCAGCATTTT
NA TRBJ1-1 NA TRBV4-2 CASSQDRDRKGLAFF TGTGCCAGCAGCCAAGATCGAGACAGGAAAGGCCTAGCTTTCTTT
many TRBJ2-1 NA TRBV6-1 CASSELGLNKQFF TGTGCCAGCAGTGAACTGGGGCTCAATAAGCAGTTCTTC
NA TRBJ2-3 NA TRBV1 CTSSPHDTQYF TGCACCAGCAGCCCCCACGATACGCAGTATTTT
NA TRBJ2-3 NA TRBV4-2 CASSQGGASLDTQYF TGTGCCAGCAGCCAAGGAGGGGCTAGCTTAGATACGCAGTATTTT
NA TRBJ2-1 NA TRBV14 CASSQFQGSTYNEQFF TGTGCCAGCAGCCAGTTCCAGGGGTCAACCTACAATGAGCAGTTCTTC
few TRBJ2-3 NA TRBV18 CASSATASTDTQYF TGTGCCAGCTCAGCGACAGCCAGCACAGATACGCAGTATTTT
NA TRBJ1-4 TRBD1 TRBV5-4 CASSLKGAGEKLFF TGTGCCAGCAGCTTGAAGGGGGCAGGGGAAAAACTGTTTTTT
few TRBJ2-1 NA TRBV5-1 CASSDESYNEQFF TGCGCCAGCAGCGATGAGAGCTACAATGAGCAGTTCTTC
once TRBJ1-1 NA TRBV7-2 CASSDGSSTGKKAFF TGTGCCAGCAGCGACGGGTCTTCCACAGGGAAGAAAGCTTTCTTT
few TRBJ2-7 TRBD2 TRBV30 CAWRGLAGTYEQYF TGTGCCTGGAGGGGACTAGCGGGTACCTACGAGCAGTACTTC
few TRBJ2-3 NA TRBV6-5 CASSYPARGPGDTQYF TGTGCCAGCAGTTACCCGGCGCGGGGACCGGGAGATACGCAGTATTTT
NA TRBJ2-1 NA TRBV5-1 CASSLMPERTYNEQFF TGCGCCAGCAGCTTGATGCCAGAGAGGACGTACAATGAGCAGTTCTTC
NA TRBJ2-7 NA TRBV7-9 CASSLQGRRTYEQYF TGTGCCAGCAGCCTACAGGGGAGGCGGACCTACGAGCAGTACTTC
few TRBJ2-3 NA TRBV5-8 CASRGLIVIDTQYF TGTGCCAGCCGGGGGTTAATCGTCATAGATACGCAGTATTTT
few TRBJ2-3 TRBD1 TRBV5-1 CASSLARTGAPTDTQYF TGCGCCAGCAGCTTGGCTAGGACAGGGGCCCCCACAGATACGCAGTATTTT
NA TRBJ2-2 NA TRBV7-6 CASSFQAGNTGELFF TGTGCCAGCAGCTTCCAGGCAGGGAACACCGGGGAGCTGTTTTTT
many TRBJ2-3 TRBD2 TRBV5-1 CASSLVPAGGADTQYF TGCGCCAGCAGCTTGGTTCCAGCGGGAGGCGCAGATACGCAGTATTTT
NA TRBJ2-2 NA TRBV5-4 CASSSPSNTGELFF TGTGCCAGCAGCTCCCCCAGCAACACCGGGGAGCTGTTTTTT
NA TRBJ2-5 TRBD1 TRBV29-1 CSVDPTGGQETQYF TGCAGCGTTGACCCGACAGGGGGGCAAGAGACCCAGTACTTC
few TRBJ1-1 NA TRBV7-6 CASSLAAGEAFF TGTGCCAGCAGCTTAGCGGCAGGGGAAGCTTTCTTT
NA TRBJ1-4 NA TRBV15 CATSRNRNEKLFF TGTGCCACCAGCAGAAACAGGAATGAAAAACTGTTTTTT
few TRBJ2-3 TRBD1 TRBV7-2 CASSLTLRDRTQYF TGTGCCAGCAGCTTAACTCTACGGGACAGGACGCAGTATTTT
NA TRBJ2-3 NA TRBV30 CAWSDGRGGDTQYF TGTGCCTGGAGTGATGGGCGAGGCGGAGATACGCAGTATTTT
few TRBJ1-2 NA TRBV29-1 CSVDPGDVDGYTF TGCAGCGTTGATCCAGGGGATGTAGATGGCTACACCTTC
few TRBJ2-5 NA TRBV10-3 CAISEASEIQETQYF TGTGCCATCAGTGAGGCTAGCGAGATTCAAGAGACCCAGTACTTC
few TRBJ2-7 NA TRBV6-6 CASSLTGLNYEQYF TGTGCCAGCAGTCTCACAGGGTTAAATTACGAGCAGTACTTC
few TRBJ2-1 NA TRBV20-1 CSARLYNEQFF TGCAGTGCTAGACTCTACAATGAGCAGTTCTTC
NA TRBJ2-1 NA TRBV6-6 CASSPSRGLTYNEQFF TGTGCCAGCAGTCCAAGCAGGGGTTTAACCTACAATGAGCAGTTCTTC
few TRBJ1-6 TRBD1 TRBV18 CASSPGQAPSSYNSPLHF TGTGCCAGCTCACCGGGACAGGCTCCCAGCTCCTATAATTCACCCCTCCACTTT
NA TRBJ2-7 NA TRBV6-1 CASTYGVAYEQYF TGTGCCAGCACCTATGGGGTGGCCTACGAGCAGTACTTC